Listed here are 4 T cell receptor beta chains from one sample, sequenced in a study of blood T cell repertoires in COVID-19. Some clones are missing from TCRdb's copy, which holds only in-frame ones; the method was immunoSEQ multiplex PCR. The sample records roughly 200,000 clones, about nine tenths being singletons. The sample was PBMCs or T cells enriched from blood (not recorded which). All receptors come from a woman aged 25 to 39 who had recovered from COVID-19.

V usage is TRBV7-2 and J usage is TRBJ2-7, with 8 bases matching TRBD2. The germline gives CDR1 SGHTA, CDR2 FQGNSA. J was trimmed by 4 bases and V by 1 base; bases with no gene match: 3. This CDR3 comprises 14 residues. CDR3 residues: CASSLGTSSYEQYF. CDR3 coding DNA: TGTGCCAGCAGCTTAGGGACTAGCTCTTACGAGCAGTACTTC.

The chain carries TRBV7-3 and TRBJ2-3; 12 positions agree with TRBD2. The V and J ends lost 5 bases and 2 bases, in that order; junction bases with no gene match: 17. CDR1 is SGHTA, CDR2 FQGTGA, per germline. CDR3 length: 20 residues. This chain's CDR3 is CASSPRGASGGVTFTDTQYF. The CDR3 DNA sequence: TGTGCCAGCAGCCCCCGGGGAGCTAGCGGGGGGGTCACCTTCACAGATACGCAGTATTTT. The full variable domain, in which reference TRBV7-3 and TRBJ2-3 provide the parts outside the CDR3, is GAGVSQTPSNKVTEKGKYVELRCDPISGHTALYWYRQSLGQGPEFLIYFQGTGAADDSGLPNDRFFAVRPEGSVSTLKIQRTERGDSAVYLCASSPRGASGGVTFTDTQYFGPGTRLTVL.

V and J are TRBV9 and TRBJ2-2; 9 positions agree with TRBD2. V lost 0 bases to trimming and J lost 7 bases; unmatched junction nucleotides: 10. Germline V lookup: CDR1 SGDLS, CDR2 YYNGEE. This CDR3 spans 17 amino acids. The CDR3 spells CASSVDAGGPSSGELFF. The CDR3 region has the DNA TGTGCCAGCAGCGTAGACGCGGGGGGGCCGTCGAGCGGGGAGCTGTTTTTT.

The rearrangement uses TRBV7-7 and TRBJ1-1; D unresolved. The ends were cut back, 0 bases at V and 7 bases at J, with 9 bases in the middle. CDR3 length: 13 amino acids. Per germline, CDR1 SSHAT and CDR2 FNYEAQ (reference sequence). The CDR3 region is CASSLARGSEAFF. Written as DNA, the CDR3 is TGTGCCAGCAGCTTAGCCCGTGGGAGTGAAGCTTTCTTT.